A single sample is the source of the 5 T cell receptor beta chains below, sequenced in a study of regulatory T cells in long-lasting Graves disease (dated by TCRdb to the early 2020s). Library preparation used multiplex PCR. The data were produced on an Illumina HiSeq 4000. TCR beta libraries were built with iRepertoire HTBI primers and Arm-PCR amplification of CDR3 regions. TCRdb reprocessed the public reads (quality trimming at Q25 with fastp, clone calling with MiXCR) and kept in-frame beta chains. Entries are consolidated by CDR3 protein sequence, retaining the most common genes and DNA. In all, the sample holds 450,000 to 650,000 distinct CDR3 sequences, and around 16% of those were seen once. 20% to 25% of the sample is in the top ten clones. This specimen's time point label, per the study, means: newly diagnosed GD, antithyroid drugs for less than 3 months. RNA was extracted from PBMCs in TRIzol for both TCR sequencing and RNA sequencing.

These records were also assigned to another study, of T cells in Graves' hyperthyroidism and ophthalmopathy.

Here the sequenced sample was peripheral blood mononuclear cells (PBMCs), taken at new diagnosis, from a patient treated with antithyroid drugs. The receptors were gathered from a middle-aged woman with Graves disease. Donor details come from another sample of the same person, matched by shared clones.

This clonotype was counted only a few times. Written as DNA, the CDR3 is TGTGCCAGCTCCGACCGGATTAATGAAAAACTGTTTTTT. Its translation is CASSDRINEKLFF. V and J are TRBV18 and TRBJ1-4, with no clear D. Germline lookup yields CDR1 KGHSH and CDR2 LQKENI. The V end lost 6 bases, the J end lost 4 bases, and 9 bases lay between the germline ends. The CDR3 is made up of 13 amino acids.

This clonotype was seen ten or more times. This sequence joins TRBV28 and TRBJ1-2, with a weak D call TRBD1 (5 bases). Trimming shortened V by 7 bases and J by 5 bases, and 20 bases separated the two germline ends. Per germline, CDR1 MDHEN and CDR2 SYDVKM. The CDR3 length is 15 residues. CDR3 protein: CASILSGRGNYGYTF. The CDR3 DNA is TGTGCCAGCATTCTTTCGGGACGTGGGAATTATGGCTACACCTTC.

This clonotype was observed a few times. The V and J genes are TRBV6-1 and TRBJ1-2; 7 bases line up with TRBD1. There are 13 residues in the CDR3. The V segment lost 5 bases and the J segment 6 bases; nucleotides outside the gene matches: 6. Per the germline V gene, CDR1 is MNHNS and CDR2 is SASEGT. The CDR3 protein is CASSKTGIHGYTF. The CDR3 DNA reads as TGTGCCAGCAGTAAGACAGGGATTCATGGCTACACCTTC.

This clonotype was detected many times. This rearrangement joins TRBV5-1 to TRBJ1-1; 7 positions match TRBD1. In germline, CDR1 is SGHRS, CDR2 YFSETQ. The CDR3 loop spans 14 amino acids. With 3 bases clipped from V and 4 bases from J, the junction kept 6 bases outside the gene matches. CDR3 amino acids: CASSWTGWGTEAFF. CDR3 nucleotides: TGCGCCAGCAGCTGGACAGGATGGGGCACTGAAGCTTTCTTT.

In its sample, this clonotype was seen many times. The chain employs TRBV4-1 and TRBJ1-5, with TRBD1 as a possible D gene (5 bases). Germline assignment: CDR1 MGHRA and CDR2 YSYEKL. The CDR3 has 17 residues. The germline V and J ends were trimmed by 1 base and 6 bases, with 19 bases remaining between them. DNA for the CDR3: TGCGCCAGCAGCCAAGTGACGGGAAGGGGCAGCGGTCAGCCCCAGCATTTT. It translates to CASSQVTGRGSGQPQHF.